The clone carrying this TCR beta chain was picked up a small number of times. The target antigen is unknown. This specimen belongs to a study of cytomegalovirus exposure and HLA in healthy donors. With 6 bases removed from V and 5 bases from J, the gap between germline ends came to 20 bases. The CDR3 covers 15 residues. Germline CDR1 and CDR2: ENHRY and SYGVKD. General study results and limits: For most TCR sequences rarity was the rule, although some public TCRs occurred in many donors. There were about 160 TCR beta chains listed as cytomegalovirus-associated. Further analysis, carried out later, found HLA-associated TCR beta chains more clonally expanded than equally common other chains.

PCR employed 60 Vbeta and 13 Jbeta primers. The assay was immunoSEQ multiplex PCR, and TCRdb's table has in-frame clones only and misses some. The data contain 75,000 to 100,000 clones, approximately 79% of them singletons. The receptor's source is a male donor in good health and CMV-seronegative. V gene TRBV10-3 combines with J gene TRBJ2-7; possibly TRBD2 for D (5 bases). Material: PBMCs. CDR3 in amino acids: CAIRIGSLTINEQYF. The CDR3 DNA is TGTGCCATCAGGATTGGGTCTCTGACTATCAACGAGCAGTACTTC.